Each of the 23 T cell receptor beta chains below was sequenced from the same sample in a study of T cells in severe cutaneous drug reactions (dated by TCRdb to the late 2010s). Reads for this sample came from an Illumina MiSeq. Library preparation used the iRepertoire multiplex PCR system with TCR subtype-specific primers for both bulk and single-cell sequencing. TCRdb reprocessed the reads into one record per CDR3 protein sequence, lacking DNA. The sample has tens of thousands of distinct CDR3 sequences on record. The top ten clonotypes cover 7.5% of the sample. Sequencing was performed on donors who were patients with carbamazepine-induced Stevens-Johnson syndrome or toxic epidermal necrolysis (CBZ-SJS/TEN). The sequencing sample was made of PBMCs. The receptors stem from a human donor with toxic epidermal necrolysis, a severe cutaneous drug reaction.

The J gene is TRBJ2-1, the V gene TRBV19; without DNA, the TCRdb call of TRBD2 cannot be checked. In germline, CDR1 is LNHDA, CDR2 SQIVND (reference sequence). This CDR3 is 16 amino acids long. The CDR3 sequence is CASSISFRLGRNEQFF.

This sequence joins TRBV29-1 and TRBJ2-7; TCRdb's assignment of TRBD2 cannot be checked, as there is no DNA. The CDR3 contains 14 residues. The V gene's germline CDR1 is SQVTM and CDR2 ANQGSEA. The CDR3 region is CSARTSGAGYEQYF.

The chain has TRBV20-1 and TRBJ2-7. Per germline, CDR1 DFQATT and CDR2 SNEGSKA (reference sequence). The CDR3 extends over 13 amino acids. CDR3 amino acids: CSAKTGGSYEQYF.

The chain joins TRBV5-1 to TRBJ2-3. Germline CDR1 reads SGHRS; CDR2 reads YFSETQ. The CDR3 totals 13 residues. The CDR3 loop is CASSLASPDTQYF.

The chain links TRBV29-1 to TRBJ2-1; TCRdb selects TRBD1, and the lack of DNA leaves this call unchecked. CDR3 length: 14 residues. CDR1 and CDR2 (germline): SQVTM, ANQGSEA. This chain's CDR3 is CSSRKGDRVSEQFF.

This chain uses TRBV4-1 with TRBJ2-7; TCRdb names TRBD1, which stays unverified in the absence of DNA. Germline V gene data show CDR1 as MGHRA and CDR2 as YSYEKL. This CDR3 contains 15 residues. CDR3 amino acids: CASSQVSSPLYEQYF.

The chain links TRBV4-1 to TRBJ2-1; with no DNA, the TCRdb D assignment of TRBD2 cannot be verified. This CDR3 comprises 15 residues. Germline V gene lookup returns CDR1 MGHRA and CDR2 YSYEKL. CDR3 loop: CASSQASGVYNEQFF.

The rearrangement links TRBV27 to TRBJ2-1. The CDR3 loop spans 12 amino acids. CDR1 is MNHEY, CDR2 SMNVEV, per germline (reference sequence). Here the CDR3 reads CASSLFPNEQFF.

The chain joins TRBV18 to TRBJ2-6. Germline CDR1 is KGHSH and CDR2 is LQKENI. The length of the CDR3 is 14 residues. CDR3 sequence: CASSPQTGANVLTF.

The chain links TRBV29-1 to TRBJ2-1; TCRdb's D call, TRBD2, is unchecked because there is no DNA. The CDR3 has 13 amino acids. The germline gives CDR1 SQVTM, CDR2 ANQGSEA. CDR3 sequence reads: CSAGLAEGNEQFF.

The chain has TRBV29-1 and TRBJ2-1; TCRdb's D call, TRBD2, is unchecked because there is no DNA. The CDR3 has 15 amino acids. From germline, CDR1 is SQVTM and CDR2 ANQGSEA. The CDR3 loop reads CSVEDPDVGRNEQFF.

The rearrangement joins TRBV9 to TRBJ2-7. The CDR3 totals 13 residues. Germline V lookup: CDR1 SGDLS, CDR2 YYNGEE. CDR3 sequence: CASSPGPSYEQYF.

This clonotype is classed as medium-sized by frequency. This chain uses TRBV18 with TRBJ1-2. The germline V gene encodes CDR1 KGHSH and CDR2 LQKENI. The CDR3 covers 15 residues. The CDR3 spells CASSPLEGPNYGYTF.

The CDR3 loop reads CASSLLSRGFTGELFF. The V call is TRBV5-6, the J call TRBJ2-2. This CDR3 comprises 16 residues. CDR1 is SGHDT, CDR2 YYEEEE, per germline. The variable domain in full, with the rest retrieved from reference TRBV5-6 and TRBJ2-2, is DAGVTQSPTHLIKTRGQQVTLRCSPKSGHDTVSWYQQALGQGPQFIFQYYEEEERQRGNFPDRFSGHQFPNYSSELNVNALLLGDSALYLCASSLLSRGFTGELFFGEGSRLTVL.

This chain links TRBV6-5 with TRBJ2-7; TCRdb calls TRBD2, which cannot be checked without DNA. CDR1 MNHEY and CDR2 SVGAGI come from the germline V gene. CDR3 length: 15 residues. The CDR3 region is CASSWTSGSSYEQYF.

The chain links TRBV10-3 to TRBJ1-3; with no DNA, the TCRdb D assignment of TRBD1 cannot be verified. CDR3 length: 16 residues. Germline V gene lookup returns CDR1 ENHRY and CDR2 SYGVKD. This chain's CDR3 is CAISRGQVSSGNTIYF.

J is TRBJ2-3 and V is TRBV19; the D call from TCRdb, TRBD2, cannot be confirmed without DNA. The CDR3 is 16 residues long. Germline V lookup: CDR1 LNHDA, CDR2 SQIVND (reference sequence). CDR3 in amino acids: CASSARTPPSTDTQYF.

This chain uses TRBV6-2 or TRBV6-3 with TRBJ2-1; without DNA, the TCRdb call of TRBD1 cannot be checked. Germline values: CDR1 MNHEY, CDR2 SVGEGT. The CDR3 runs 15 residues. The CDR3 spells CASRATGRGGYEQFF.

The CDR3 is CASSVQAGPYNEQFF. V gene TRBV9 combines with J gene TRBJ2-1; TCRdb outputs TRBD2, but without DNA this stays unchecked. Germline V gene data show CDR1 as SGDLS and CDR2 as YYNGEE. This CDR3 has 15 amino acids.

V is TRBV20-1 and J is TRBJ2-7; TCRdb designates TRBD1, a call that cannot be tested without DNA. The germline V gene has CDR1 DFQATT and CDR2 SNEGSKA (reference sequence). The length of the CDR3 is 12 residues. The CDR3 region is CSARARDYEQYF.

The chain combines TRBV29-1 with TRBJ2-2; TCRdb's D call of TRBD1 is untestable without DNA. The CDR3 is 16 residues long. From germline, CDR1 is SQVTM and CDR2 ANQGSEA. This CDR3 is CSVEDGDRGEAGELFF.

This clonotype registers medium-sized by frequency. The chain combines TRBV9 with TRBJ2-1; checking the TCRdb D call of TRBD2 is not possible without DNA. Germline V gene sequence: CDR1 SGDLS, CDR2 YYNGEE. CDR3 length: 20 amino acids. The chain's CDR3 is CASSTSRTSGRESSYNEQFF.

By frequency, this clonotype registers medium-sized. This chain uses TRBV2 with TRBJ2-5; checking the TCRdb D call of TRBD1 is not possible without DNA. Germline CDR1 SNHLY, CDR2 FYNNEI. The CDR3 totals 15 residues. This CDR3 reads CASSGQGGYQETQYF. Filled out from reference TRBV2 and TRBJ2-5, the complete variable domain reads EPEVTQTPSHQVTQMGQEVILRCVPISNHLYFYWYRQILGQKVEFLVSFYNNEISEKSEIFDDQFSVERPDGSNFTLKIRSTKLEDSAMYFCASSGQGGYQETQYFGPGTRLLVL.